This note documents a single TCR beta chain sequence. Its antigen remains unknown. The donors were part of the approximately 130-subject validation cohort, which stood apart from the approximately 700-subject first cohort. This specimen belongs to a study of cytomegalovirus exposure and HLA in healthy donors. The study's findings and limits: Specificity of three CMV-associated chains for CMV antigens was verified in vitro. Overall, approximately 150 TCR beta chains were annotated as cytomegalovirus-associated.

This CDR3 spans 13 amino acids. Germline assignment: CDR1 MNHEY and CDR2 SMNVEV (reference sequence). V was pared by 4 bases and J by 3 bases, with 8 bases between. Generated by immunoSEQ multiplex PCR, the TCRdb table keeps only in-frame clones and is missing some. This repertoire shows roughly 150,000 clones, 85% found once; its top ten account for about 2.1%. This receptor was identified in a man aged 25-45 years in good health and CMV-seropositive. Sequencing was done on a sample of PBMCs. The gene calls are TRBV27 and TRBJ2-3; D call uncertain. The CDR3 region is CASSSVITDTQYF. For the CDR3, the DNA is TGTGCCAGCAGTTCGGTTATTACAGATACGCAGTATTTT.